This TCR beta chain was profiled in a study of CD8 T cells in Susac syndrome. cDNA came from about 0.5 to 1 ug RNA primed by random hexamers. TCRdb passed the immunoSEQ multiplex PCR reads through MiXCR, listing each CDR3 protein once. Of fewer than 150,000 distinct CDR3 sequences in the sample, around 90% are singletons; the top ten hold 0.24%. V was pared by 0 bases and J by 7 bases, with 15 bases between. CDR1 is MRHNA, CDR2 SNTAGT, per germline. The CDR3 is 15 amino acids. The source material was CD8+ T cells from PBMCs. The sequence came from a human donor with multiple sclerosis. The V call is TRBV6-4, the J call TRBJ1-2; a possible D gene is TRBD1 (5 bases). For the CDR3, the DNA is TGTGCCAGCAGTGACTCGATGGAGTCCGGGGCTGGCTACACCTTC. Translating gives CASSDSMESGAGYTF.